This is a list of T cell receptor beta chains from one sample in a study of T cells after yellow fever vaccination. TCRdb re-derived calls from the 5' RACE reads in MiXCR, one entry per CDR3 protein. Among about 73,000 distinct CDR3 sequences listed, roughly 8% were seen once. The sequencing used CD8+ T cells sorted from PBMCs, collected on the day of the yellow fever booster vaccination. The source is a man aged 25-40 years who received the YFV17D yellow fever vaccine. Both conserved end residues are part of each CDR3. D genes are given only for firm matches. Some rows mark clone size as missing; the rest say once, few, many or name a class of expanded clone.

>few|-|TRBV6-1|TRBJ2-7
TGTGCCAGCAGTGAAGTCGGCCTAGGATACTACGAGCAGTACTTC
CASSEVGLGYYEQYF
>-|-|TRBV12-3/TRBV12-4|TRBJ2-7
TGTGCCAGCAGTCCGTACGCCCCGAGGCACGAGCAGTACTTC
CASSPYAPRHEQYF
>many|-|TRBV27|TRBJ2-2
TGTGCCAGCAGTTTATTGACCCCCCAGGCCGGGGAGCTGTTTTTT
CASSLLTPQAGELFF
>few|-|TRBV11-2|TRBJ2-2
TGTGCCAGCAGCTTAGCCAGGCGCGGCACCGGGGAGCTGTTTTTT
CASSLARRGTGELFF
>-|-|TRBV7-2|TRBJ2-7
TGTGCCAGCAGCCGGAGGAATCAGTACTTC
CASSRRNQYF
>-|-|TRBV28|TRBJ2-7
TGTGCCAGCCAAAACTCGGTCTCCTCCTACGAGCAGTACTTC
CASQNSVSSYEQYF
>many|-|TRBV6-4|TRBJ2-2
TGTGCCAGCAGTGACAGGGACACCGGGGAGCTGTTTTTT
CASSDRDTGELFF
>many|-|TRBV29-1|TRBJ2-7
TGCAGCGTCACCGTCGGCGCCTACGAGCAGTACTTC
CSVTVGAYEQYF
>-|-|TRBV12-3/TRBV12-4|TRBJ2-3
TGTGCCAGCACCATGGTCGGGGGTGGGCCAGATACGCAGTATTTT
CASTMVGGGPDTQYF
>-|TRBD2|TRBV12-3/TRBV12-4|TRBJ2-2
TGTGCCAGCAACGGACTAGCGGGAGGTAATGCCGGGGAGCTGTTTTTT
CASNGLAGGNAGELFF
>-|TRBD1|TRBV19|TRBJ2-7
TGTGCCAGTAGTATTTCCACGACAGGGATCCACGAGCAGTACTTC
CASSISTTGIHEQYF
>few|-|TRBV24-1|TRBJ1-2
TGTGCCACCAGTGATTTGGACCTTAGCTATGGCTACACCTTC
CATSDLDLSYGYTF
>few|-|TRBV5-1|TRBJ2-6
TGCGCCAGCAGTTCTGACGGCTCTGGGGCCAACGTCCTGACTTTC
CASSSDGSGANVLTF
>many|-|TRBV12-3/TRBV12-4|TRBJ2-2
TGTGCCAGCTTAGGGGACACCGGGGAGCTGTTTTTT
CASLGDTGELFF
>few|TRBD2|TRBV20-1|TRBJ2-7
TGCAGTGCTAGAGAGACTAGCCCCTACGAGCAGTACTTC
CSARETSPYEQYF
>-|TRBD2|TRBV9|TRBJ2-1
TGTGCCAGCAGACCCGGACTAGCGGGGCACAATGAGCAGTTCTTC
CASRPGLAGHNEQFF
>few|-|TRBV7-8|TRBJ2-3
TGTGCCAGCAGCCGAAGCTATGCAGATACGCAGTATTTT
CASSRSYADTQYF
>few|TRBD2|TRBV6-2/TRBV6-3|TRBJ2-3
TGTGCCAGCAGTTACCCAGGGACTAGCGGGAGTCTTCATGGCACAGATACGCAGTATTTT
CASSYPGTSGSLHGTDTQYF